This TCR beta chain was captured by sequencing in a study of blood T cell repertoires in COVID-19. Turning to the study itself: Both acute and convalescent COVID-19 samples were obtained from the United States, Italy and Spain. PBMCs, B-cell-depleted T cells, or T cells were the source of the cDNA or gDNA that made up the material.

Methods used by the authors: Amplification from reference gene primers served as the basis for estimated nucleated cell counts. Libraries were prepared by immunoSEQ multiplex PCR; TCRdb keeps only in-frame clonotypes and omits some of them. That table supplies the V and J calls and clone size; D and trimming were determined from the DNA. The sample has approximately 23,000 clones, approximately 90% seen once. The germline gives CDR1 LGHDT, CDR2 YNNKEL (reference sequence). V was clipped by 3 bases and J by 1 base; unmatched bases: 7. The CDR3 is 17 amino acids. J is TRBJ1-1 and V is TRBV3-1 (or the pseudogene TRBV3-2); 11 bases line up with TRBD1. The sequencing input was peripheral blood. The clonotype originates from a woman of 80 years or more with active COVID-19. The CDR3 reads CASSHRTGGERNTEAFF. As DNA, the CDR3 is TGTGCCAGCAGCCATCGGACAGGGGGCGAAAGGAACACTGAAGCTTTCTTT.